This TCR beta chain emerged from a study of response to subunit inactivated influenza vaccine. This clonotype was observed a handful of times. TCRdb reprocessed the RT-PCR reads with MiXCR, giving one entry per CDR3 protein. This sample yields 600,000 to 700,000 distinct CDR3 sequences, of which about 14% are seen a single time; less than 9% belongs to the top ten. The starting material was PBMCs from blood, obtained less than 15 days before vaccination. The origin of this receptor is a man aged 45-65 years who received an inactivated influenza vaccine.

The CDR3, as DNA: TGTGCCAGCAGCTCCGACCTTGGAGGCTACACCTTC. It encodes CASSSDLGGYTF. The J gene is TRBJ1-2, the V gene TRBV7-2; D remains ambiguous. CDR3 length equals 12 residues. CDR1 and CDR2 (germline): SGHTA, FQGNSA. The ends were cut back, 4 bases at V and 8 bases at J, with 11 bases in the middle.